A single sample is the source of the 18 T cell receptor beta chains below, sequenced in a study of vaccination and CD4 T cells after COVID-19. The study sequenced cultured CD4+ T cell DNA using the Oncomine TCR Beta short-read assay. In TCRdb, the PCR reads were re-called with MiXCR into one record per CDR3 protein. This table holds fewer than 15,000 distinct CDR3 sequences, around two fifths found once. These receptors lack a known antigen. Sample treatment: approximately nine-day PBMC culture with coronavirus spike peptide pools or control peptides (ViraFEST assay). The specimen sequenced was cultured CD4+ T cells from blood. The receptors originated from a human donor with COVID-19.

The rearrangement joins TRBV19 to TRBJ2-1; 11 bases match TRBD2. The CDR3 has 14 amino acids. Trimming cost V 4 bases and J 10 bases; bases outside gene matches: 6. Germline V gene sequence: CDR1 LNHDA, CDR2 SQIVND (reference sequence). CDR3: CASSTHSGGVEQFF. DNA for the CDR3: TGTGCCAGTAGTACTCATAGCGGGGGGGTCGAGCAGTTCTTC.

The chain is built from TRBV7-9 and TRBJ1-2, with D possibly being TRBD1 (6 bases). The CDR3 totals 15 residues. The germline CDR1 and CDR2 sequences are SEHNR and FQNEAQ (reference sequence). V was shortened by 3 bases and J by 5 bases, with 16 bases between the two germline ends. CDR3 nucleotides: TGTGCCAGCAGCTTGTCCGGGGGCTTAGGTTATGGCTACACCTTC. Amino acid sequence: CASSLSGGLGYGYTF.

The chain has TRBV6-1 and TRBJ1-2; TRBD1 is a possible D gene (5 bases). This CDR3 is built from 14 residues. Germline V gene data show CDR1 as MNHNS and CDR2 as SASEGT. V was cut by 6 bases and J by 8 bases, with 19 bases left in between. CDR3 bases: TGTGCCAGCAGGGGGCTCTTCCCTGGGGGGGGCTACACCTTC. It codes for CASRGLFPGGGYTF.

The V gene is TRBV30, the J gene TRBJ2-3; maybe TRBD2 (5 bases). The ends were cut back, 4 bases at V and 2 bases at J, with 16 bases in the middle. Germline loops: CDR1 GTSNPN, CDR2 SVGIG (reference sequence). The CDR3 length is 15 residues. As DNA, the CDR3 is TGTGCCTGGAATTTGGGGAGCACCGTCACAGATACGCAGTATTTT. Residues: CAWNLGSTVTDTQYF. Full variable domain (remainder filled in from reference TRBV30 and TRBJ2-3): SQTIHQWPATLVQPVGSPLSLECTVEGTSNPNLYWYRQAAGRGLQLLFYSVGIGQISSEVPQNLSASRPQDRQFILSSKKLLLSDSGFYLCAWNLGSTVTDTQYFGPGTRLTVL.

The chain carries TRBV20-1 and TRBJ2-7; 9 bases are shared with TRBD1. Germline values: CDR1 DFQATT, CDR2 SNEGSKA (reference sequence). J was trimmed by 5 bases and V by 6 bases; bases with no gene match: 14. The CDR3 spans 15 residues. CDR3 protein: CSAEAPGQGINEQYF. The CDR3 DNA reads as TGCAGTGCGGAAGCACCGGGACAGGGTATCAACGAGCAGTACTTC.

In DNA form, the CDR3 reads TGTGCCAGCAGCTTAGGGACAGGGGTAACTGAAGCTTTCTTT. Protein sequence: CASSLGTGVTEAFF. This sequence joins TRBV7-6 and TRBJ1-1; the match to TRBD1 covers 9 bases. CDR1 and CDR2 from the germline V gene are SGHVS and FNYEAQ. This CDR3 contains 14 residues. V lost 1 base, J lost 5 bases, and 2 bases stayed unmatched.

The chain carries TRBV19 and TRBJ2-1; a possible D gene is TRBD2 (5 bases). V lost 5 bases, J lost 4 bases, and 12 bases lay in between. The CDR3 contains 14 residues. Germline assignment: CDR1 LNHDA and CDR2 SQIVND (reference sequence). The CDR3 sequence is CASSSRSGYNEQFF. The CDR3 DNA follows: TGTGCCAGTAGTTCGAGGTCGGGGTACAATGAGCAGTTCTTC.

This rearrangement joins TRBV21-1 to TRBJ2-5; no DNA check was done on the table's D call, TRBD1. TRBV21-1 represents a pseudogene. This CDR3 is 15 amino acids long. The CDR3 here is CASSLTGRRQETQYF. The CDR3 DNA reads TGTGCCAGCAGCCTGACAGGGCGGAGGCAAGAGACCCAGTACTTC.

This clonotype occurred a few times. The chain couples TRBV7-2 to TRBJ1-5, with 8 bases matching TRBD1. The CDR3 is 15 residues long. V lost 5 bases and J lost 3; bases outside the gene matches: 6. Germline V gives CDR1 SGHTA, CDR2 FQGNSA. The chain's CDR3 is CASSTDRAHNQPQHF. The CDR3 DNA sequence: TGTGCCAGCAGCACGGACAGGGCGCACAATCAGCCCCAGCATTTT.

This chain connects TRBV15 to TRBJ2-1, with TRBD2 identical over 8 bases. Trimming cost V 0 bases and J 0 bases; bases outside gene matches: 7. The CDR3 has 18 residues. Germline values: CDR1 LNHNV, CDR2 YYDKDF (reference sequence). The CDR3 protein is CATSRDRGLASSYNEQFF. DNA of the CDR3: TGTGCCACCAGCAGAGATCGTGGACTAGCTAGCTCCTACAATGAGCAGTTCTTC.

This clonotype was found once. The chain has TRBV28 and TRBJ1-2; 7 bases match TRBD1. This CDR3 comprises 13 residues. After removal of 5 bases from V and 4 bases from J, the junction contained 4 bases not matched to a gene. Germline CDR1 reads MDHEN; CDR2 reads SYDVKM. This CDR3 is CASSVGTAYGYTF. Written as DNA, the CDR3 is TGTGCCAGCAGTGTCGGGACAGCCTATGGCTACACCTTC.

The DNA for the CDR3 is TGTGCCAGTAGGACCTGGACAGGGGGCGACTATGGCTACACCTTC. Amino acid sequence: CASRTWTGGDYGYTF. This chain connects TRBV19 to TRBJ1-2; 11 bases map to TRBD1. The V gene's germline CDR1 is LNHDA and CDR2 SQIVND (reference sequence). V lost 6 bases to trimming and J lost 3 bases; unmatched junction nucleotides: 6. This CDR3 comprises 15 residues.

V and J are TRBV10-1 and TRBJ2-7; possibly TRBD1 for D (6 bases). The ends were cut back, 0 bases at V and 6 bases at J, with 9 bases in the middle. This CDR3 contains 13 residues. Germline CDR1 and CDR2: WNHNN and SYGVQD (reference sequence). The CDR3 loop reads CASSESGRGEQYF. In DNA, the CDR3 is TGCGCCAGCAGTGAGTCGGGCAGGGGCGAGCAGTACTTC.

The V call is TRBV18, the J call TRBJ2-3, with D uncertain. The CDR3 is made up of 12 amino acids. Trimming left V 2 bases short and J 6 bases short, with 6 bases between. The V gene's germline CDR1 is KGHSH and CDR2 LQKENI. CDR3 in DNA: TGTGCCAGCTCACCAGCGGCCGATACGCAGTATTTT. It codes for CASSPAADTQYF.

The V and J genes are TRBV6-1 and TRBJ2-7; D not certain. Looked up from germline, CDR1 is MNHNS and CDR2 is SASEGT. The ends were cut back, 7 bases at V and 1 base at J, with 14 bases in the middle. This CDR3 is built from 14 residues. CDR3 residues: CASTPPGGSYEQYF. CDR3 coding DNA: TGTGCCAGCACCCCCCCCGGCGGATCCTACGAGCAGTACTTC.

The rearrangement links TRBV19 to TRBJ2-1, with no clear D. The CDR3 runs 14 residues. The germline gives CDR1 LNHDA, CDR2 SQIVND (reference sequence). V was clipped by 6 bases and J by 2 bases, with 11 bases between them. CDR3 in DNA: TGTGCCAGTAGACCCGGGCCGGCCTACAATGAGCAGTTCTTC. This gives the protein CASRPGPAYNEQFF.

With regard to this clonotype: One junction end does not reproduce the germline sequence, and a read error may be involved. In nucleotides, the CDR3 is TGTGCCAGCATTCCGGGTGCAGCCACTGAAGCTTTGTTT. Amino acids: CASIPGAATEALF. This chain uses TRBV6-1 with TRBJ1-1; unclear D gene. CDR3 size: 13 residues. Germline CDR1 is MNHNS and CDR2 is SASEGT.

The chain carries TRBV15 and TRBJ1-1; D is unclear. V lost 1 base and J 4 bases, leaving 4 bases between the germline ends. Germline CDR1 LNHNV, CDR2 YYDKDF (reference sequence). The CDR3 runs 12 residues. The CDR3 is CATSRVGTEAFF. CDR3 DNA: TGTGCCACCAGCAGAGTTGGCACTGAAGCTTTCTTT. Based on the CDR3 plus reference TRBV15 and TRBJ1-1, the full variable domain is DAMVIQNPRYQVTQFGKPVTLSCSQTLNHNVMYWYQQKSSQAPKLLFHYYDKDFNNEADTPDNFQSRRPNTSFCFLDIRSPGLGDTAMYLCATSRVGTEAFFGQGTRLTVV.